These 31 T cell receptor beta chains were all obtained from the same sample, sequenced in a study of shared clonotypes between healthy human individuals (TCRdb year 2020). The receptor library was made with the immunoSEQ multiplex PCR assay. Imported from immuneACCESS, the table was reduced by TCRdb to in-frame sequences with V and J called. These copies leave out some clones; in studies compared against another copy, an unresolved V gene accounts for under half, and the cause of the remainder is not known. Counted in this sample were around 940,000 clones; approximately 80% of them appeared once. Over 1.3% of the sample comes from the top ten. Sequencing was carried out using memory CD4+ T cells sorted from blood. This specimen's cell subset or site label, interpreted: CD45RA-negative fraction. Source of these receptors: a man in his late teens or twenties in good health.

The CDR3 sequence: CASSEAQGPGLAGLSYEQYF. The CDR3 bases are TGTGCCAGCAGTGAAGCGCAGGGACCGGGACTAGCGGGACTCTCCTACGAGCAGTACTTC. The chain recombines TRBV6-1 with TRBJ2-7; 13 nucleotides line up with TRBD2. The V segment lost 0 bases and the J segment 0 bases; nucleotides outside the gene matches: 11. CDR1 and CDR2 (germline): MNHNS, SASEGT. The CDR3 has 20 residues.

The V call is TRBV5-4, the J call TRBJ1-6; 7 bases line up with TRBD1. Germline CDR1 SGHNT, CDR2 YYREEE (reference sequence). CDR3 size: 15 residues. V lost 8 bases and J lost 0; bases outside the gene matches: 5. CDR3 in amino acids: CASNRGGSYNSPLHF. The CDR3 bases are TGTGCCAGTAACAGGGGAGGCTCCTATAATTCACCCCTCCACTTT. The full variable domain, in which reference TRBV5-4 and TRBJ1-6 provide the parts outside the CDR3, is ETGVTQSPTHLIKTRGQQVTLRCSSQSGHNTVSWYQQALGQGPQFIFQYYREEENGRGNFPPRFSGLQFPNYSSELNVNALELDDSALYLCASNRGGSYNSPLHFGNGTRLTVT.

CDR3 coding DNA: TGCGCCAGCAGCTTAACGCGGACCCCAAATGAGCAGTTCTTC. Its protein product is CASSLTRTPNEQFF. The chain has TRBV5-1 and TRBJ2-1; D is undetermined. Trimming pared 2 bases from V and 7 bases from J, leaving 13 bases between. The V gene's germline CDR1 is SGHRS and CDR2 YFSETQ. The CDR3 runs 14 residues.

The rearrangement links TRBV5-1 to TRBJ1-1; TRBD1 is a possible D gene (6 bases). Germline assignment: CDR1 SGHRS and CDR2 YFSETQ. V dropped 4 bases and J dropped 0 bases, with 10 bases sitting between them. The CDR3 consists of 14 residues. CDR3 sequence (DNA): TGCGCCAGCAGCAGATCAGGGGTGAACACTGAAGCTTTCTTT. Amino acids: CASSRSGVNTEAFF.

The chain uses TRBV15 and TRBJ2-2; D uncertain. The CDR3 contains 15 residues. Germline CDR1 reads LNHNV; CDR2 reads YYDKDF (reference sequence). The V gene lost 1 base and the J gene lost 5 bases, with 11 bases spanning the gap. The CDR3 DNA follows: TGTGCCACCAGCAGAGTCGGAAGCGCTACCGGGGAGCTGTTTTTT. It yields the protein CATSRVGSATGELFF.

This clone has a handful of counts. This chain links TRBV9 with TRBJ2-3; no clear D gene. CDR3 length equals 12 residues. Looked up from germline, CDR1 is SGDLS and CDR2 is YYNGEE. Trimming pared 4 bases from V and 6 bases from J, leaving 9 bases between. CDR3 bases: TGTGCCAGCAGCCCCGGGCTTGATACGCAGTATTTT. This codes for CASSPGLDTQYF.

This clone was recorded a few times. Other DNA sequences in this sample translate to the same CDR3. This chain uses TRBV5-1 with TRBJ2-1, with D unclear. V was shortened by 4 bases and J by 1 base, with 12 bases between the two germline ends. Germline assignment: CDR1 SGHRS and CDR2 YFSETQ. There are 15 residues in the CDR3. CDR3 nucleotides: TGCGCCAGCAGCCTGGACGGGCCATCCTACAATGAGCAGTTCTTC. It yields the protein CASSLDGPSYNEQFF.

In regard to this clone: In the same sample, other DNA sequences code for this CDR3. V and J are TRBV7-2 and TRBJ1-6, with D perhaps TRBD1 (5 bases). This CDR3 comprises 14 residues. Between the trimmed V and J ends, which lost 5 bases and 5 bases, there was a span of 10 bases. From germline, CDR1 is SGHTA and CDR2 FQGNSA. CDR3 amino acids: CASSLQGDNSPLHF. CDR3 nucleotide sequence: TGTGCCAGCAGCCTTCAGGGAGATAATTCACCCCTCCACTTT.

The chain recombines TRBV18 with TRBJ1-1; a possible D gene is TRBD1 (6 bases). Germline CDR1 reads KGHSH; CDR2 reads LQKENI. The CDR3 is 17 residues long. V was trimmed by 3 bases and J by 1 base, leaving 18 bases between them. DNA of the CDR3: TGTGCCAGCTCACCCCTCGGGGGGCCCCCGGGGAACACTGAAGCTTTCTTT. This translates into CASSPLGGPPGNTEAFF.

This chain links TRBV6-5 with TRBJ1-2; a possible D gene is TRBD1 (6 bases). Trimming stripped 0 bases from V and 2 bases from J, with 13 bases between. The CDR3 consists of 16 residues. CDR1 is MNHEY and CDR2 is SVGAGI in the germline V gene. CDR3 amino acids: CASSYSKSGANYGYTF. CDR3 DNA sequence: TGTGCCAGCAGTTACTCGAAGTCGGGGGCGAACTATGGCTACACCTTC.

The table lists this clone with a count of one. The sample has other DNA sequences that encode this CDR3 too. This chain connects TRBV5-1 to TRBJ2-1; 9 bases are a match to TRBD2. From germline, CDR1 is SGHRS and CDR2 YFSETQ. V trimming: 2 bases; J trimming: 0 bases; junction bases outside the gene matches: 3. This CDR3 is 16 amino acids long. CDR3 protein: CASSLGSGSSYNEQFF. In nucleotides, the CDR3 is TGCGCCAGCAGCTTAGGTAGCGGGAGCTCCTACAATGAGCAGTTCTTC.

CDR3 in amino acids: CASSSTSGGAGEQYF. In DNA form, the CDR3 reads TGTGCCAGCAGCTCAACTAGCGGGGGGGCAGGCGAGCAGTACTTC. The chain employs TRBV11-2 and TRBJ2-7; 13 bases fit TRBD2. Unmatched junction bases numbered 6, after V lost 4 bases and J lost 6 bases. Germline V gene lookup returns CDR1 SGHAT and CDR2 FQNNGV. This CDR3 contains 15 residues.

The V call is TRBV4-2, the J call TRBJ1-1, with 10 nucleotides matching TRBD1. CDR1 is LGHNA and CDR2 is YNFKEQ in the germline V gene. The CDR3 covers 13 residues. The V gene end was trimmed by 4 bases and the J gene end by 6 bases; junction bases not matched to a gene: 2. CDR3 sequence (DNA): TGTGCCAGCAGCCGCGGACAGGGGGCTGAAGCTTTCTTT. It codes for CASSRGQGAEAFF.

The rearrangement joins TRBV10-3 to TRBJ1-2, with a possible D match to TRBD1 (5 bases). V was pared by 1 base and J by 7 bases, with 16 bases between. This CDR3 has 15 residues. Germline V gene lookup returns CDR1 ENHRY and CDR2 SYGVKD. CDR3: CAISEFGDSSSGYTF. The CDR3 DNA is TGTGCCATCAGTGAGTTTGGTGACAGTTCGAGTGGCTACACCTTC.

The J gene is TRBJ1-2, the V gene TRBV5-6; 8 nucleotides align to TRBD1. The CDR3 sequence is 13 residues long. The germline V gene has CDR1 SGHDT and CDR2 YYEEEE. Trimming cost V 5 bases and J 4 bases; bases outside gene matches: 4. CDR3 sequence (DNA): TGTGCCAGCAGGGACAGGGTAGCCTATGGCTACACCTTC. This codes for CASRDRVAYGYTF.

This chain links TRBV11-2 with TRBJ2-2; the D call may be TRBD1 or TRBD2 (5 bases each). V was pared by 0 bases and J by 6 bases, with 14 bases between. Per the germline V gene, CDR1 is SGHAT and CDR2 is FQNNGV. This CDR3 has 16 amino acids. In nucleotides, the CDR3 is TGTGCCAGCAGCTTAGAAACCCGAGGGGCGGCCGGGGAGCTGTTTTTT. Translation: CASSLETRGAAGELFF.

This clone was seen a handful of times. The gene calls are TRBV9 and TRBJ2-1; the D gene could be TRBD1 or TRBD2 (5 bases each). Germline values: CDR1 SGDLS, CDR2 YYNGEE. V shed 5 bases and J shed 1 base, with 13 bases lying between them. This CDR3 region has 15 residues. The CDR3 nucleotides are TGTGCCAGCAGTCCCAGGGAGAAATCCTACAATGAGCAGTTCTTC. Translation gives CASSPREKSYNEQFF.

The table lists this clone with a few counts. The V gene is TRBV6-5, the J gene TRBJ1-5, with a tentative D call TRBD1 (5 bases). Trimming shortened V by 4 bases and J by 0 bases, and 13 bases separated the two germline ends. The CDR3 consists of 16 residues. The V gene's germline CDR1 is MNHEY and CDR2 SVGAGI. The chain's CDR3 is CASSSVRDLSNQPQHF. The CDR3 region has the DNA TGTGCCAGCAGTTCAGTTCGGGACCTTAGCAATCAGCCCCAGCATTTT.

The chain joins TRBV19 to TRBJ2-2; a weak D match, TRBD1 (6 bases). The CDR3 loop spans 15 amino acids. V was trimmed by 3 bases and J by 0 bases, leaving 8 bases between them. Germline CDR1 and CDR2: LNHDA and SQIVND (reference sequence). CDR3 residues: CASSIRGANTGELFF. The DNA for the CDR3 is TGTGCCAGTAGTATCAGGGGTGCGAACACCGGGGAGCTGTTTTTT.

CDR3 in amino acids: CASSLTGENTIYF. CDR3 nucleotides: TGTGCCAGCAGCCTGACAGGGGAAAACACCATATATTTT. The V and J genes are TRBV7-9 and TRBJ1-3; the match to TRBD1 covers 8 bases. Germline values: CDR1 SEHNR, CDR2 FQNEAQ (reference sequence). The junction had 3 bases not matched to a gene; V was cut back by 5 bases and J by 6 bases. CDR3 length: 13 residues.

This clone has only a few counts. CDR3 in amino acids: CASSRTVSDTQYF. As DNA, the CDR3 is TGTGCCAGCAGTAGGACAGTTTCAGATACGCAGTATTTT. The chain combines TRBV6-5 with TRBJ2-3, with D possibly TRBD1 on 6 matching bases. CDR1 is MNHEY, CDR2 SVGAGI, per germline. This CDR3 contains 13 residues. The V and J ends lost 5 bases and 4 bases respectively, with 10 bases between them.

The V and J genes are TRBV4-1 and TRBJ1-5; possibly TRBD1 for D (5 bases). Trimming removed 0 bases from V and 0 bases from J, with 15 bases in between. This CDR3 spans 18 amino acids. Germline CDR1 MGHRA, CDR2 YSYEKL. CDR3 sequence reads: CASSQEGRGANSNQPQHF. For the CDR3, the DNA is TGCGCCAGCAGCCAAGAGGGACGTGGGGCAAATAGCAATCAGCCCCAGCATTTT.

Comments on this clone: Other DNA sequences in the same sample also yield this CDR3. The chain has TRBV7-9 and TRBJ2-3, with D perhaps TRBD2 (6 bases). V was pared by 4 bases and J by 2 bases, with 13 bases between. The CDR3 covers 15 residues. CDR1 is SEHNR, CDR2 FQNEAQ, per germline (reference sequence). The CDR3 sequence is CASSSGTSDTDTQYF. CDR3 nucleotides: TGTGCCAGCAGCTCAGGGACTTCCGACACAGATACGCAGTATTTT. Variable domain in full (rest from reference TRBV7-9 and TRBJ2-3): DTGVSQNPRHKITKRGQNVTFRCDPISEHNRLYWYRQTLGQGPEFLTYFQNEAQLEKSRLLSDRFSAERPKGSFSTLEIQRTEQGDSAMYLCASSSGTSDTDTQYFGPGTRLTVL.

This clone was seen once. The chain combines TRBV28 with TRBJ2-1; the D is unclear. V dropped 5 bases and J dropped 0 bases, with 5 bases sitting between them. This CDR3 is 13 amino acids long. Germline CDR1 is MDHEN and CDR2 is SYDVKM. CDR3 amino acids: CASSDSSYNEQFF. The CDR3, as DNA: TGTGCCAGCAGTGATAGCTCCTACAATGAGCAGTTCTTC.

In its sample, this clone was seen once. The CDR3 reads CASSYYRATEAFF. Written as DNA, the CDR3 is TGTGCCAGCAGTTATTATCGAGCCACTGAAGCTTTCTTT. The V and J genes are TRBV6-5 and TRBJ1-1; no firm D call. The CDR3 has 13 residues. The germline CDR1 and CDR2 sequences are MNHEY and SVGAGI. Trimming took off 3 bases at V and 4 bases at J, with 9 bases between the two ends.

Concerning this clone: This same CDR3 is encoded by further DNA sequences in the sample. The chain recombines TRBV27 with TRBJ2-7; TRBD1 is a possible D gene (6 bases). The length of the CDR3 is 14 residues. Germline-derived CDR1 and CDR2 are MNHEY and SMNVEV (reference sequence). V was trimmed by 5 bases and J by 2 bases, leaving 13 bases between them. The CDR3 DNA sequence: TGTGCCAGCAGTCCGGGACAAGCCCCCTACGAGCAGTACTTC. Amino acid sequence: CASSPGQAPYEQYF.

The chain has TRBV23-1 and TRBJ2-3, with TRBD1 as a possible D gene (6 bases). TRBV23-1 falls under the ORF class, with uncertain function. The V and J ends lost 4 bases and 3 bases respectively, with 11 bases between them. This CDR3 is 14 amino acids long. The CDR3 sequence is CASSRRTVTDTQYF. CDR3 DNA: TGCGCCAGCAGTCGGAGGACAGTGACAGATACGCAGTATTTT.

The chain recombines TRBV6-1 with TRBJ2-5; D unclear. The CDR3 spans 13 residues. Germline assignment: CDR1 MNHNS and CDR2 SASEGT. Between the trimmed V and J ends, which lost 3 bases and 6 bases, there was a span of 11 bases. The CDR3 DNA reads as TGTGCCAGCAGTGATCTCTCTCCGAAGACCCAGTACTTC. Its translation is CASSDLSPKTQYF.

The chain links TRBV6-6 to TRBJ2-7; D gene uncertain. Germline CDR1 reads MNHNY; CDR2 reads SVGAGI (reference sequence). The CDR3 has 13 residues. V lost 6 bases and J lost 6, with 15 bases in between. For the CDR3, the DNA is TGTGCCAGCAGGGCCCCCTCTGAGATCGAGCAGTACTTC. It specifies CASRAPSEIEQYF.

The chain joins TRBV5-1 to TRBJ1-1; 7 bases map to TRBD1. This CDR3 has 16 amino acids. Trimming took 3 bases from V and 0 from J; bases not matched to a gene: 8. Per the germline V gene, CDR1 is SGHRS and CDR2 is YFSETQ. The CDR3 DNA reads TGCGCCAGCAGCTCAGATCCGGGACAGCTGAACACTGAAGCTTTCTTT. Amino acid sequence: CASSSDPGQLNTEAFF.

DNA of the CDR3: TGTGCCAGCAGCTTGGACGGTACTACGGGGCAGTACTTC. Encoded protein: CASSLDGTTGQYF. The V gene is TRBV5-4, the J gene TRBJ2-7; D ambiguous. CDR1 and CDR2 from the germline V gene are SGHNT and YYREEE (reference sequence). The CDR3 sequence is 13 residues long. V lost 0 bases to trimming and J lost 9 bases, with 13 bases between them.